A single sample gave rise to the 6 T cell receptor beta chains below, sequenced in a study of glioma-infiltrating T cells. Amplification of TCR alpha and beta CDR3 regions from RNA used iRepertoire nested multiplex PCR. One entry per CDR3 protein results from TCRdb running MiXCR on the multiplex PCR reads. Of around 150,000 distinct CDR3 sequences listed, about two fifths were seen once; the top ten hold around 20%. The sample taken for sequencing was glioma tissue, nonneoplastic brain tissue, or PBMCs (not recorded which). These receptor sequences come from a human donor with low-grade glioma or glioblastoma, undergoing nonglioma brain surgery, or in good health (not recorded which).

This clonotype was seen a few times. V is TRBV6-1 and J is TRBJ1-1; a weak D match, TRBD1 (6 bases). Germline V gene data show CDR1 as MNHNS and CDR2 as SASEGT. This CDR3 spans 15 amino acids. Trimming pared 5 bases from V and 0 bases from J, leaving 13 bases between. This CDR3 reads CASSLGGYMNTEAFF. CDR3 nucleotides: TGTGCCAGCAGTTTAGGGGGGTATATGAACACTGAAGCTTTCTTT.

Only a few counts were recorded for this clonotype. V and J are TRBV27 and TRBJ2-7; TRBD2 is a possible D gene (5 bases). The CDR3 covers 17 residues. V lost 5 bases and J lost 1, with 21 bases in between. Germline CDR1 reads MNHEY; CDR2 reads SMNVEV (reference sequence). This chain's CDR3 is CASSPYYSILGSYEQYF. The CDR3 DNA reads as TGTGCCAGCAGTCCTTATTACTCAATACTAGGTTCCTACGAGCAGTACTTC.

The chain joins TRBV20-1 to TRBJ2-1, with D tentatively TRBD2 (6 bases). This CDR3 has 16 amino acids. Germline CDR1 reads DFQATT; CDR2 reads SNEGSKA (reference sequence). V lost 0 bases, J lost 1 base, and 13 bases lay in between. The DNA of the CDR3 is TGCAGTGCTAGAGATGGGTCGGGGGTATCCTACAATGAGCAGTTCTTC. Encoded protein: CSARDGSGVSYNEQFF.

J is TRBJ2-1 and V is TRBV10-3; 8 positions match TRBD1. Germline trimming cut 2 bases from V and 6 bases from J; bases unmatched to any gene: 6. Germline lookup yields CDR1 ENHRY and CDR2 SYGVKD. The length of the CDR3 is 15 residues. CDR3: CAISEPGQDFNEQFF. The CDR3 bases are TGTGCCATCAGTGAGCCGGGACAGGACTTCAATGAGCAGTTCTTC.

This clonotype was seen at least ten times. The CDR3 DNA follows: TGTGCCAGCAGCTTAGGAGGGGGGAATGCAGATACGCAGTATTTT. This sequence encodes CASSLGGGNADTQYF. J is TRBJ2-3 and V is TRBV7-2; D may be TRBD1 or TRBD2 (6 bases each). Germline V gene data show CDR1 as SGHTA and CDR2 as FQGNSA. The CDR3 spans 15 residues. Trimming removed 1 base from V and 4 bases from J, with 12 bases in between.

The CDR3 bases are TGCGCCAGCAGCCAAGATCGGGACAGGGAACAGCCCCAGCATTTT. Protein product: CASSQDRDREQPQHF. J is TRBJ1-5 and V is TRBV4-1, with 9 bases fitting TRBD1. V lost 0 bases to trimming and J lost 7 bases; unmatched junction nucleotides: 4. Germline V gene sequence: CDR1 MGHRA, CDR2 YSYEKL. The CDR3 runs 15 residues.